This TCR beta chain was captured in a study of blood T cell repertoires in COVID-19. CDR1 and CDR2 (germline): MGHDK, SYGVNS. This CDR3 is built from 18 residues. V shed 2 bases and J shed 4 bases, with 21 bases lying between them. This clone was observed a few times. Libraries were prepared by immunoSEQ multiplex PCR; TCRdb keeps only in-frame clonotypes and omits some of them. The repertoire holds 500,000 or so clones, about nine tenths seen once, with roughly 0.72% in the top ten. This sequence originates from a young woman who had recovered from COVID-19. V and J are TRBV25-1 and TRBJ2-1; weak D call: TRBD1 (5 bases). Sequencing was carried out using PBMCs or T cells enriched from blood (not recorded which). The CDR3 loop reads CASSEAQATVPVYNEQFF. CDR3 sequence (DNA): TGTGCCAGCAGTGAAGCTCAGGCGACAGTCCCGGTGTACAATGAGCAGTTCTTC.